This passage covers 5 T cell receptor beta chains from one sample sequenced in a study of blood T cells in healthy people across ages. Next came a second PCR, run for about 7 to 12 cycles, which used a sample-barcoded 5' primer along with a J-beta primer mix. TCRdb re-called the 5' RACE reads with MiXCR, one entry per CDR3 protein. The table shows around 1.5 million distinct CDR3 sequences, with 45% to 70% occurring only once. The sequenced sample was blood. The receptor set was obtained from a man younger than 35 in good health.

This sequence joins TRBV12-3 or TRBV12-4 and TRBJ2-1, with D possibly TRBD2 on 5 matching bases. V was pared by 4 bases and J by 3 bases, with 10 bases between. The CDR3 runs 14 residues. CDR3 bases: TGTGCCAGCAGTTCGAGGGAACTCTACAATGAGCAGTTCTTC. The encoded protein is CASSSRELYNEQFF.

V and J are TRBV6-5 and TRBJ1-6, with D possibly TRBD1 on 5 matching bases. The germline gives CDR1 MNHEY, CDR2 SVGAGI. V gave up 2 bases and J gave up 7 bases, with 9 bases separating them. This CDR3 spans 14 amino acids. The CDR3 DNA follows: TGTGCCAGCAGTTACAACCAGGGCAATTCACCCCTCCACTTT. Its protein is CASSYNQGNSPLHF.

The CDR3: CAGKTIDGEKLFF. Here the CDR3 DNA reads TGTGCCGGAAAAACAATTGACGGTGAAAAACTGTTTTTT. The V call is TRBV28, the J call TRBJ1-4; D remains unclear. The CDR3 sequence is 13 residues long. Germline CDR1 reads MDHEN; CDR2 reads SYDVKM. Trimming took 11 bases from V and 7 from J, leaving 17 bases between them.

This clonotype was seen more than once but under ten times. The J gene is TRBJ2-5, the V gene TRBV7-9; 7 nucleotides agree with TRBD1. The CDR3 consists of 16 residues. V was clipped by 5 bases and J by 6 bases; unmatched bases: 15. Germline V gene sequence: CDR1 SEHNR, CDR2 FQNEAQ (reference sequence). CDR3 in amino acids: CASSPRSGTELQTQYF. DNA for the CDR3: TGTGCCAGCAGCCCCCGATCCGGGACAGAGCTACAGACCCAGTACTTC.

This chain uses TRBV7-8 with TRBJ2-1; TRBD2 agrees at 7 bases. The ends lost 4 bases at V and 8 bases at J; junction bases unmatched: 14. Germline loops: CDR1 SGHVS, CDR2 FQNEAQ. There are 16 residues in the CDR3. This CDR3 is CASSSTRGLKVDEQFF. The CDR3 DNA sequence: TGTGCCAGCAGCTCCACTAGGGGACTAAAAGTGGATGAGCAGTTCTTC. Looking up the rest from reference TRBV7-8 and TRBJ2-1 gives the full variable domain: GAGVSQSPRYKVAKRGQDVALRCDPISGHVSLFWYQQALGQGPEFLTYFQNEAQLDKSGLPSDRFFAERPEGSVSTLKIQRTQQEDSAVYLCASSSTRGLKVDEQFFGPGTRLTVL.